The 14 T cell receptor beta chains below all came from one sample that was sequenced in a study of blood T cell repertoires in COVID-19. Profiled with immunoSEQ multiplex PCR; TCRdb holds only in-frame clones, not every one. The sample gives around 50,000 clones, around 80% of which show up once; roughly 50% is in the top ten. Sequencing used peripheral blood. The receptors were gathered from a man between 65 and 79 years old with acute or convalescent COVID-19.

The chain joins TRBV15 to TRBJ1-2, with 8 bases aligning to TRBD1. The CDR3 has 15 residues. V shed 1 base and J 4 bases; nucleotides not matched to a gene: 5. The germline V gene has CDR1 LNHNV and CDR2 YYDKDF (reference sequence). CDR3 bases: TGTGCCACCAGCAGAGGAGGACAGGGTGGCTATGGCTACACCTTC. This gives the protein CATSRGGQGGYGYTF.

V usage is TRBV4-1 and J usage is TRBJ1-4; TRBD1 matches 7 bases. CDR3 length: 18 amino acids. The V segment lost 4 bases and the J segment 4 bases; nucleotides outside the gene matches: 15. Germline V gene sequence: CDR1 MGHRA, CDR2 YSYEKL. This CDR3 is CASSPSFRWGQINEKLFF. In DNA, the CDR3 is TGCGCCAGCAGCCCCAGCTTCCGCTGGGGACAGATTAATGAAAAACTGTTTTTT.

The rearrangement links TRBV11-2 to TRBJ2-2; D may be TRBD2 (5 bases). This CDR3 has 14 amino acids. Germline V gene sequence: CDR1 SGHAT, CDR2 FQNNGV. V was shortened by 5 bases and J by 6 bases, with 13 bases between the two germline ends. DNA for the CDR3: TGTGCCAGCAGCGACCTACGGGGTGCCGGGGAGCTGTTTTTT. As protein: CASSDLRGAGELFF.

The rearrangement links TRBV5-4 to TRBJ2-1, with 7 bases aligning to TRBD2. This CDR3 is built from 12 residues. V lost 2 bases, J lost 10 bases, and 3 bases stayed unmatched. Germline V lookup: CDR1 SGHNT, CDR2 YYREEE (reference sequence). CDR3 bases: TGTGCCAGCAGCTTAGGACTAGGCGAGCAGTTCTTC. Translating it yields CASSLGLGEQFF.

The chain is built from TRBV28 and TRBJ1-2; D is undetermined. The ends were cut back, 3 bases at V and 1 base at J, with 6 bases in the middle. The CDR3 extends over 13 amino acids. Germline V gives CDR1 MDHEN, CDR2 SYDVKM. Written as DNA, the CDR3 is TGTGCCAGCAGTTTGGTCGGTAACTATGGCTACACCTTC. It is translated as CASSLVGNYGYTF.

CDR3 protein: CAWSGIGLAVDEQFF. The CDR3 bases are TGTGCCTGGAGTGGAATCGGACTAGCGGTGGATGAGCAGTTCTTC. The chain has TRBV30 and TRBJ2-1; 10 bases are a match to TRBD2. The CDR3 has 15 amino acids. Looked up from germline, CDR1 is GTSNPN and CDR2 is SVGIG (reference sequence). V lost 1 base to trimming and J lost 8 bases; unmatched junction nucleotides: 8.

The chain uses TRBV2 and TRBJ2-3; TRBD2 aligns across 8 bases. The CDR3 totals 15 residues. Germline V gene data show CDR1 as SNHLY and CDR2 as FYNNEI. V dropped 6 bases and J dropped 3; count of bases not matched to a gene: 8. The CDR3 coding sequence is TGTGCCAGCAGGGGCCGGGGGGGGTGGACAGATACGCAGTATTTT. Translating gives CASRGRGGWTDTQYF. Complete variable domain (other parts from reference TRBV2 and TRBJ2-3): EPEVTQTPSHQVTQMGQEVILRCVPISNHLYFYWYRQILGQKVEFLVSFYNNEISEKSEIFDDQFSVERPDGSNFTLKIRSTKLEDSAMYFCASRGRGGWTDTQYFGPGTRLTVL.

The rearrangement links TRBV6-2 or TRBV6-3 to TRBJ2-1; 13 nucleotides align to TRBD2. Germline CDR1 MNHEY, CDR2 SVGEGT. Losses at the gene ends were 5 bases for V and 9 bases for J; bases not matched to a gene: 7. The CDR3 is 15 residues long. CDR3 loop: CASSRTSGSLGEQFF. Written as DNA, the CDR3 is TGTGCCAGCAGTAGGACTAGCGGGAGTTTAGGTGAGCAGTTCTTC.

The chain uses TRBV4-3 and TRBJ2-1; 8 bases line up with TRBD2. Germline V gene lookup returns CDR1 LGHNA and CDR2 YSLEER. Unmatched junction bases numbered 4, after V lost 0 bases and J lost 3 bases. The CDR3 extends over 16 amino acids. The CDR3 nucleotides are TGCGCCAGCAGCCAAGAACTAGCGGAGATCTACAATGAGCAGTTCTTC. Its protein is CASSQELAEIYNEQFF.

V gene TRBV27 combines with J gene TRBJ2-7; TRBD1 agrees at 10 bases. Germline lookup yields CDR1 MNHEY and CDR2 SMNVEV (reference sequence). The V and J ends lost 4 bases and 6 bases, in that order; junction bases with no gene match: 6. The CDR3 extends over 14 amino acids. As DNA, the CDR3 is TGTGCCAGCAGTTCGACAGGGGGCATTGGCGAGCAGTACTTC. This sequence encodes CASSSTGGIGEQYF.

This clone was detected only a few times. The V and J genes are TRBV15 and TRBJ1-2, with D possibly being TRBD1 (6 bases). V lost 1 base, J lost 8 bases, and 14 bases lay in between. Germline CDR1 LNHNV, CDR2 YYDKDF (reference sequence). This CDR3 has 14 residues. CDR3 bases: TGTGCCACCAGCAGAGGGACAGCCATCCCGGGCTACACCTTC. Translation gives CATSRGTAIPGYTF.

The CDR3 nucleotides are TGTGCCAGCAGCTTAGGACAGTCCGTGGGGTACACTGAAGCTTTCTTT. Translating gives CASSLGQSVGYTEAFF. J is TRBJ1-1 and V is TRBV5-5; weak D call: TRBD1 (6 bases). Germline loops: CDR1 SGHKS, CDR2 YYEKEE (reference sequence). V lost 2 bases, J lost 3 bases, and 17 bases lay in between. The CDR3 is 16 amino acids.

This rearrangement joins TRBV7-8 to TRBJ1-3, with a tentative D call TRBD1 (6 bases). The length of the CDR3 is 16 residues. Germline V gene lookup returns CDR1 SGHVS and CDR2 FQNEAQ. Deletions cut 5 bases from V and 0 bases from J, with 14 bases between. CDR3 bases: TGTGCCAGCAGCCCCCCAAGGGGGAGCTCTGGAAACACCATATATTTT. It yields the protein CASSPPRGSSGNTIYF.

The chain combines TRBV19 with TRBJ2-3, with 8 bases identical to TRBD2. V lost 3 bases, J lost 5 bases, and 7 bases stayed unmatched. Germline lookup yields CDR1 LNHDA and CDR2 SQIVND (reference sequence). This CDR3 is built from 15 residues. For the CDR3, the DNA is TGTGCCAGTAGTATGGAGGGACGGGAGGGAGATACGCAGTATTTT. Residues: CASSMEGREGDTQYF.